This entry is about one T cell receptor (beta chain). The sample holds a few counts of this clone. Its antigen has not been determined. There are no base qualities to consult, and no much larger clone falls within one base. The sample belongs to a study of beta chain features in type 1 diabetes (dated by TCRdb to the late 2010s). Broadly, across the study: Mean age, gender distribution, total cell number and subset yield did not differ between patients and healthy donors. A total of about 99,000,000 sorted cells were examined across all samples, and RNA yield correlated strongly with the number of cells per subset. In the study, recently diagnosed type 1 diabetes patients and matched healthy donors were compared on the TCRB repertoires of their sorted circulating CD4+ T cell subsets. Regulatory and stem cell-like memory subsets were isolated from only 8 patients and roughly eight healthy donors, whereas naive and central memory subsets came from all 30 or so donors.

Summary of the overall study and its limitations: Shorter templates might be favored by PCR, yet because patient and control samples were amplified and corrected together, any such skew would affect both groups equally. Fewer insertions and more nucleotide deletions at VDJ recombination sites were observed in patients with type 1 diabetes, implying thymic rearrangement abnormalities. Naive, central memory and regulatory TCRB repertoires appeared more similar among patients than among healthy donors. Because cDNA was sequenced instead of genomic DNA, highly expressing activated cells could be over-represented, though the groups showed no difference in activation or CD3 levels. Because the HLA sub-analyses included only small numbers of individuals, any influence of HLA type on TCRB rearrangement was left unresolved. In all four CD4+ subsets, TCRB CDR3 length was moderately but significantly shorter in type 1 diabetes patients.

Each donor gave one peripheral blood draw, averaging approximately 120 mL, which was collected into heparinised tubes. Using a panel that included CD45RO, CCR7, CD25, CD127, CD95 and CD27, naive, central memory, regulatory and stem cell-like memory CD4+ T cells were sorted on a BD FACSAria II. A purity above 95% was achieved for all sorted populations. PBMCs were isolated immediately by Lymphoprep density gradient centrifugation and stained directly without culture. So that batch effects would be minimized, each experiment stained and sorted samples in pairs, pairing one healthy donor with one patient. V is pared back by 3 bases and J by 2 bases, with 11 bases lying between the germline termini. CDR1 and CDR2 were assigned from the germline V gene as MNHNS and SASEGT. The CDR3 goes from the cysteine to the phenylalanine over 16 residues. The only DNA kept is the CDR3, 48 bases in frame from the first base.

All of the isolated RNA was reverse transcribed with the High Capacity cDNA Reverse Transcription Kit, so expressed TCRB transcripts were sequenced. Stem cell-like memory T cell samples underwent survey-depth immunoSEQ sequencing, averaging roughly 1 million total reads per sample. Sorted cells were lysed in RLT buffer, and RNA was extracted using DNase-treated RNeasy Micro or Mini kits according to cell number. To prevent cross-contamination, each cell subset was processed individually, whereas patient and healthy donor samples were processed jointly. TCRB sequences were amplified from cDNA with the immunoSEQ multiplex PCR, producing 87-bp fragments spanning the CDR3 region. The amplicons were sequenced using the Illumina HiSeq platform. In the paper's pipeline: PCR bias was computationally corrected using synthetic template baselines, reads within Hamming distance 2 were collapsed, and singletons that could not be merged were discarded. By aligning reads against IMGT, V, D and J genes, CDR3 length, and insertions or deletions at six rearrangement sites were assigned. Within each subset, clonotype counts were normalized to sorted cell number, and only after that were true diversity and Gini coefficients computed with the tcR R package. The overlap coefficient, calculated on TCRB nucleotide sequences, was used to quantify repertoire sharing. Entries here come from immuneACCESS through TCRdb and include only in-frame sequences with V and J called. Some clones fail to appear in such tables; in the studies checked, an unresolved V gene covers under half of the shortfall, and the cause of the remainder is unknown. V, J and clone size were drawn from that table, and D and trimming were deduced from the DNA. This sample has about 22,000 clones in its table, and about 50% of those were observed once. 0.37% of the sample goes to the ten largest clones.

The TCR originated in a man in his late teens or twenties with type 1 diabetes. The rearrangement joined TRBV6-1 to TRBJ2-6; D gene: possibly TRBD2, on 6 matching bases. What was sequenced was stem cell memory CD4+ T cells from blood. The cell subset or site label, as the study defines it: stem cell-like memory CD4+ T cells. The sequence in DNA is TGTGCCAGCAGTGATGATGGCGGGGCTGGGGCCAACGTCCTGACTTTC. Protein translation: CASSDDGGAGANVLTF.